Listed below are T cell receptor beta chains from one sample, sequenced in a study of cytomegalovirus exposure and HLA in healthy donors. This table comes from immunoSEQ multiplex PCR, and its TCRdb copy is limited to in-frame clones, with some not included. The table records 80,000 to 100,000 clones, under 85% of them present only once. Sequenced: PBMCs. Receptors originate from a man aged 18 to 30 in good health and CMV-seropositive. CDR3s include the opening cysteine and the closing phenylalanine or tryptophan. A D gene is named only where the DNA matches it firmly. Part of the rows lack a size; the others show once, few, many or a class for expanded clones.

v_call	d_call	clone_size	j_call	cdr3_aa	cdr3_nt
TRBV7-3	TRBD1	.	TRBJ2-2	CASSLTRDRVNTGELFF	TGTGCCAGCAGCTTAACCCGGGACAGGGTAAACACCGGGGAGCTGTTTTTT
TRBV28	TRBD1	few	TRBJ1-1	CASRRQGAVTEAFF	TGTGCCAGCAGGCGACAGGGGGCGGTTACTGAAGCTTTCTTT
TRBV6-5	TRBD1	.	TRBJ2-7	CASRATGSSYEQYF	TGTGCCAGCAGGGCGACAGGGAGCTCCTACGAGCAGTACTTC
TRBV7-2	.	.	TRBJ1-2	CASSLAWGMDGYTF	TGTGCCAGCAGCTTAGCTTGGGGCATGGATGGCTACACCTTC
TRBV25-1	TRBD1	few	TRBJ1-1	CASSKAGQGVAEAFF	TGTGCCAGCAGTAAAGCTGGGCAGGGGGTCGCTGAAGCTTTCTTT
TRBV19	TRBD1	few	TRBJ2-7	CASSDRVSASPYEQYF	TGTGCCAGTAGTGACAGGGTTTCGGCCTCCCCCTACGAGCAGTACTTC
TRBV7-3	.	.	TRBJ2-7	CASSATSLSYEQYF	TGTGCCAGCAGCGCAACTAGCCTAAGCTACGAGCAGTACTTC
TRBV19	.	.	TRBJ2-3	CASSISVTDTQYF	TGTGCCAGTAGTATCTCCGTCACAGATACGCAGTATTTT
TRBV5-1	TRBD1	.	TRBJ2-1	CASSLNRGPYNEQFF	TGCGCCAGCAGCCTCAACAGGGGGCCTTACAATGAGCAGTTCTTC
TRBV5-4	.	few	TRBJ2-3	CASSSSGGGGTDTQYF	TGTGCCAGCAGCTCCTCGGGGGGCGGTGGAACAGATACGCAGTATTTT
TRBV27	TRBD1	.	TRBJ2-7	CASRQTLRTGRHEQYF	TGTGCCAGCAGGCAGACACTTCGGACAGGGAGACACGAGCAGTACTTC
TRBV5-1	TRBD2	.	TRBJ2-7	CASSLGSSGGGSYEQYF	TGCGCCAGCAGCTTGGGTTCAAGCGGGGGGGGCTCCTACGAGCAGTACTTC
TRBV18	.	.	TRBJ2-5	CASSPGQQETQYF	TGTGCCAGCTCACCAGGACAGCAAGAGACCCAGTACTTC
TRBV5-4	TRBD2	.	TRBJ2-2	CASSLAGATGELFF	TGTGCCAGCAGCTTAGCGGGGGCTACCGGGGAGCTGTTTTTT
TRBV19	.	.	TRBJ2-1	CASSIRSTGYEQFF	TGTGCCAGTAGTATCAGGTCGACGGGATATGAGCAGTTCTTC